A single TCR beta chain is shown here with its context. Its antigen is not identified. These data belong to a study of shared clonotypes between healthy human individuals. Whole-study findings and limits: Among several donors, about 5% of naive CD4 clonotypes were found in common. Clonotypes which were not shared had lower generation probabilities than clonotypes that all four donors shared. At large depth, rarefaction still showed sorted-subset sequencing to be incomplete.

V was clipped by 4 bases and J by 6 bases, with 8 bases between them. CDR1 and CDR2 from the germline V gene are SGHDT and YYEEEE. The CDR3 length is 11 residues. Method: immunoSEQ multiplex PCR; TCRdb's copy keeps in-frame clones and lacks some. The repertoire has 1.6 million or so clones, 98% of them found once; the top ten carry 0.3% to 0.45%. The sample taken for sequencing was naive CD4+ T cells sorted from blood. Subset denoted: CD45RA+ positively selected. The clonotype comes from a man aged 25-45 years in good health. V gene TRBV5-6 combines with J gene TRBJ2-7, with no clear D. The CDR3 DNA reads TGTGCCAGCAGCCGTCTGGCCGAGCAGTACTTC. Protein sequence: CASSRLAEQYF.